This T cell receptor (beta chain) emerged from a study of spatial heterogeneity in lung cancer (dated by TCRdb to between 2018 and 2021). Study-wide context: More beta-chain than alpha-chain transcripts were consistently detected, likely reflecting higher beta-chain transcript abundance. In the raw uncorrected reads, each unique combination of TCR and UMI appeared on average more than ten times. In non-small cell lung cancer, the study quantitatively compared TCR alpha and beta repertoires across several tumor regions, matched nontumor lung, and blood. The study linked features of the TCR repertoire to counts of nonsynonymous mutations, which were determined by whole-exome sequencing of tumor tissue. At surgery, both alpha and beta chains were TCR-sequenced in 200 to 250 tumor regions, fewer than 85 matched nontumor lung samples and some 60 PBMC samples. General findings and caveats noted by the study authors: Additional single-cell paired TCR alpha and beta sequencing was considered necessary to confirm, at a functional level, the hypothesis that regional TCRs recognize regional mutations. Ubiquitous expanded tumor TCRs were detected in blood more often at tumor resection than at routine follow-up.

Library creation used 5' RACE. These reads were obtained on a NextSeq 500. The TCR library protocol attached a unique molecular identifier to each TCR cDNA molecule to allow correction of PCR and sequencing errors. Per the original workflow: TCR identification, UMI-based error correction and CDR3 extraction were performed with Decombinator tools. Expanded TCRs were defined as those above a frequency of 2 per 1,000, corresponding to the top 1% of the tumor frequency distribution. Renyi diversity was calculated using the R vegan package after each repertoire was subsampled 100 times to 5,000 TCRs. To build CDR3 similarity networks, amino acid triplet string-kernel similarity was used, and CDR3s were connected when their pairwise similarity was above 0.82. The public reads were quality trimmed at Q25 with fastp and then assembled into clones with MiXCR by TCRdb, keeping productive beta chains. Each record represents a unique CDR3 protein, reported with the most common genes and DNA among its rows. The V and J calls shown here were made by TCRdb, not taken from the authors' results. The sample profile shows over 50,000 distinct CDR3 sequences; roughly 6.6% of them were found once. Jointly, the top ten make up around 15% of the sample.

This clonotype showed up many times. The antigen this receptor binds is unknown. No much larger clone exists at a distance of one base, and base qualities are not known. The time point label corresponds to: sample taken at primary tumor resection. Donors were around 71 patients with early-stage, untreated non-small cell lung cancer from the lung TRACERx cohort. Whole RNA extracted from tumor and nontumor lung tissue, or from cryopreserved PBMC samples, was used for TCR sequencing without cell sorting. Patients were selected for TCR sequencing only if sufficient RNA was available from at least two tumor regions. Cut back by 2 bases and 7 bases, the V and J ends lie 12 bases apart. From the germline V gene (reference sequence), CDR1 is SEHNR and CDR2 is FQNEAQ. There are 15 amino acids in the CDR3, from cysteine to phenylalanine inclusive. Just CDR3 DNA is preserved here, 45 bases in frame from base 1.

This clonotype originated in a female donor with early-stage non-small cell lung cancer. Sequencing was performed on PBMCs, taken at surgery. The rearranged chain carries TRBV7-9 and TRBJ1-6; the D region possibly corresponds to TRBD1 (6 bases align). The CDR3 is CASSLFTGPNSPLHF. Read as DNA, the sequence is TGTGCCAGCAGCTTATTCACAGGGCCCAATTCACCCCTCCACTTT.